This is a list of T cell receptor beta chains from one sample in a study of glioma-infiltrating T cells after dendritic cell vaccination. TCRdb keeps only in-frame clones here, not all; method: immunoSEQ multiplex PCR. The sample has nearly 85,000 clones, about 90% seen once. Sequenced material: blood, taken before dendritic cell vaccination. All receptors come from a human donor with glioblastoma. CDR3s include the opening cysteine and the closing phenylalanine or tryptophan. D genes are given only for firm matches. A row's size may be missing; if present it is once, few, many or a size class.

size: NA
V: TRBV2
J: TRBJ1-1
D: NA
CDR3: CASSGDTRDTEAFF
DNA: TGTGCCAGCAGTGGGGACACTCGGGACACTGAAGCTTTCTTT

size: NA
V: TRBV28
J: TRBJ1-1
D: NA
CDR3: CASGGQRWTEAFF
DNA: TGTGCCAGCGGCGGACAGAGATGGACTGAAGCTTTCTTT

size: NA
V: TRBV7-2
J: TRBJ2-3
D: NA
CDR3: CASSTRVTDTQYF
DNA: TGTGCCAGCAGCACGAGGGTCACAGATACGCAGTATTTT

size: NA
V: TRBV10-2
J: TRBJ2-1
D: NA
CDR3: CASIRASNDEQFF
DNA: TGCGCCAGCATCCGAGCGAGTAACGATGAGCAGTTCTTC

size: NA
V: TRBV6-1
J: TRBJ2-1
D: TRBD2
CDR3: CASSDILAGEERSNEQFF
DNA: TGTGCCAGCAGTGATATCCTAGCGGGAGAAGAGCGTTCAAATGAGCAGTTCTTC

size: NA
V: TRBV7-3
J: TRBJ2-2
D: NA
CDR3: CASSFLADTGELFF
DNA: TGTGCCAGCAGCTTTTTGGCCGACACCGGGGAGCTGTTTTTT

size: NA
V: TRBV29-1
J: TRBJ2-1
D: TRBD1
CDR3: CSVEDRRQGFYNEQFF
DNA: TGCAGCGTTGAAGATCGGCGACAGGGTTTCTACAATGAGCAGTTCTTC

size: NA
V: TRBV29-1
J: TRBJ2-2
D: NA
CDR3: CSVIAGANTGELFF
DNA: TGCAGCGTGATCGCAGGGGCGAACACCGGGGAGCTGTTTTTT

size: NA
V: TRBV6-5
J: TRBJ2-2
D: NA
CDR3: CASSYSRGELFF
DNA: TGTGCCAGCAGTTACTCGCGTGGGGAGCTGTTTTTT

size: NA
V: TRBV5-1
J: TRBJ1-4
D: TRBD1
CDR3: CASSFGQGREKLFF
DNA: TGCGCCAGCAGCTTCGGACAGGGGCGGGAAAAACTGTTTTTT

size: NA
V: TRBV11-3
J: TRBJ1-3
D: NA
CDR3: CASSLAPNTIYF
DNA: TGTGCCAGCAGCTTAGCCCCTAACACCATATATTTT

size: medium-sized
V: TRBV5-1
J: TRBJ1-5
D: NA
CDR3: CASSLMAGSNQPQHF
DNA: TGCGCCAGCAGCTTGATGGCAGGGAGCAATCAGCCCCAGCATTTT

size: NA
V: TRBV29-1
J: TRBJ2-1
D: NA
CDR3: CSVGLRSSYNEQFF
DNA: TGCAGCGTTGGGCTAAGGAGCTCCTACAATGAGCAGTTCTTC

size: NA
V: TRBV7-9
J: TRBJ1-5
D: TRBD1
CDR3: CASSFDGQGRQPQHF
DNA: TGTGCCAGCAGCTTTGACGGACAGGGTCGTCAGCCCCAGCATTTT

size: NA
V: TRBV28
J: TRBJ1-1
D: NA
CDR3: CASSLTVNTEAFF
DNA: TGTGCCAGCAGTCTGACAGTGAACACTGAAGCTTTCTTT

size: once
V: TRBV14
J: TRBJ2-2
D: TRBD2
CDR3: CASSQRTSGNTGELFF
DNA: TGTGCCAGCAGCCAGAGGACTAGCGGTAACACCGGGGAGCTGTTTTTT

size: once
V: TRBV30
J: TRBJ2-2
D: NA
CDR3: CARGPGELFF
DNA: TGTGCCCGCGGGCCCGGGGAGCTGTTTTTT

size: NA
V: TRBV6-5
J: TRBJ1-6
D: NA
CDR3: CASSYSGGENSPLHF
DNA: TGTGCCAGCAGTTACTCCGGAGGGGAGAATTCCCCCCTCCACTTT

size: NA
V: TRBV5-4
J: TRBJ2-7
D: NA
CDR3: CASSPGPDSPYEQYF
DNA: TGTGCCAGCAGCCCCGGGCCGGACAGCCCCTACGAGCAGTACTTC

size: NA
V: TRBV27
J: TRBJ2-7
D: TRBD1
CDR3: CASSSLQGARGEQYF
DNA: TGTGCCAGCAGTTCCCTACAGGGGGCGCGAGGCGAGCAGTACTTC

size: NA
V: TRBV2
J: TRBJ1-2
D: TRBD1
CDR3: CASLTGGEGYTF
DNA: TGTGCCAGCCTAACAGGGGGCGAAGGCTACACCTTC

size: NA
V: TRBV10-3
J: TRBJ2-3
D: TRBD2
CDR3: CAIRGLDFDTQYF
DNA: TGTGCCATCAGGGGACTAGACTTCGATACGCAGTATTTT

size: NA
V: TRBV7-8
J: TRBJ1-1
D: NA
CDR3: CASSQLTAQGGTEAFF
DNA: TGTGCCAGCAGCCAACTCACGGCACAGGGCGGTACTGAAGCTTTCTTT

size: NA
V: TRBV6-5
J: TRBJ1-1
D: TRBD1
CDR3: CASKGQAAGAEAFF
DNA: TGTGCCAGCAAAGGACAGGCTGCAGGTGCTGAAGCTTTCTTT

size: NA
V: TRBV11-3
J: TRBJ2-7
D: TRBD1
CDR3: CASSPEGQGFYEQYF
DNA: TGTGCCAGCAGCCCGGAGGGACAGGGCTTCTACGAGCAGTACTTC

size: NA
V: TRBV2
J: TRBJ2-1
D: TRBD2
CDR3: CASSEDLPLAGSSYNEQFF
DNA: TGTGCCAGCAGTGAAGACCTCCCTTTAGCGGGGAGCTCCTACAATGAGCAGTTCTTC

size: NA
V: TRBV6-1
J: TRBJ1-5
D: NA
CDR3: CASSEAGGWQPQHF
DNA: TGTGCCAGCAGTGAAGCCGGGGGGTGGCAGCCCCAGCATTTT

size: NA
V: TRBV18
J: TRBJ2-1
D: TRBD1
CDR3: CASSKGTGGMNEQFF
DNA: TGTGCCAGCTCAAAAGGGACAGGGGGGATGAATGAGCAGTTCTTC

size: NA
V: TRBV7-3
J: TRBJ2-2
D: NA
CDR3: CASSLTFRAYDTGELFF
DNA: TGTGCCAGCAGCTTAACGTTTCGAGCCTACGACACCGGGGAGCTGTTTTTT

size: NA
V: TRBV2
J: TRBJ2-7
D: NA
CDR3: CASSEYRTYEQYF
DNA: TGTGCCAGCAGTGAATACAGGACCTACGAGCAGTACTTC

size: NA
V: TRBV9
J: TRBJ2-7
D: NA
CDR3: CASSASPASSSYEQYF
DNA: TGTGCCAGCAGCGCAAGCCCAGCGTCTAGCTCCTACGAGCAGTACTTC

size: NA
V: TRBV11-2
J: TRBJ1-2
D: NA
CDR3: CASSLAPGRGNYGYTF
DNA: TGTGCCAGCAGCTTAGCCCCGGGCAGAGGGAACTATGGCTACACCTTC

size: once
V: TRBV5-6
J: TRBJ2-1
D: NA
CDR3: CASSLGTGAYNEQFF
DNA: TGTGCCAGCAGCTTGGGGACGGGAGCCTACAATGAGCAGTTCTTC

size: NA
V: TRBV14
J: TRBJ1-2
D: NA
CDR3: CASSQEGHYGYTF
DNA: TGTGCCAGCAGCCAAGAGGGCCACTATGGCTACACCTTC

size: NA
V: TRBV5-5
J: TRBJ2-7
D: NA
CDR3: CASSLGLHPGTYEQYF
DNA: TGTGCCAGCAGCTTAGGGTTGCACCCCGGGACCTACGAGCAGTACTTC

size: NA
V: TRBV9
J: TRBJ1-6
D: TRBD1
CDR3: CASSVTGTGADSPLHF
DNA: TGTGCCAGCAGCGTGACCGGGACAGGGGCGGATTCACCCCTCCACTTT

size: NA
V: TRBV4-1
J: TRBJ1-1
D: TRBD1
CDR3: CASSQDGTVNTEAFF
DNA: TGCGCCAGCAGCCAAGATGGGACAGTGAACACTGAAGCTTTCTTT

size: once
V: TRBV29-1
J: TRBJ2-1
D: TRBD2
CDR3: CSGEGLERGGRNEQFF
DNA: TGCAGCGGTGAGGGGCTCGAGCGGGGGGGCCGGAATGAGCAGTTCTTC

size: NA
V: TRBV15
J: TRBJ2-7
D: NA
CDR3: CATSRGPPGEYEQYF
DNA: TGTGCCACCAGCAGAGGACCCCCCGGGGAATACGAGCAGTACTTC

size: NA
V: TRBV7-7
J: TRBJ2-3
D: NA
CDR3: CASSPLSDTQYF
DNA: TGTGCTAGCAGCCCCCTCTCAGATACGCAGTATTTT

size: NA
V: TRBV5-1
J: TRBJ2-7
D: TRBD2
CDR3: CASSLKLAGGPYEQYF
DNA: TGCGCCAGCAGCTTGAAACTAGCGGGAGGCCCCTACGAGCAGTACTTC

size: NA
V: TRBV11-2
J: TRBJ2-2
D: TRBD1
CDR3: CASSLRGPPTGELFF
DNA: TGTGCCAGCAGCTTAAGGGGGCCACCAACCGGGGAGCTGTTTTTT

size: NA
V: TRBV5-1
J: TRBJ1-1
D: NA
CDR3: CASSSTAGNTEAFF
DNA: TGCGCCAGCAGCTCTACGGCGGGGAACACTGAAGCTTTCTTT

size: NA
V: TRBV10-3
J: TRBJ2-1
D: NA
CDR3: CASSSTRGSSYNEQFF
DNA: TGTGCCTCATCTTCCACTCGGGGTAGCTCCTACAATGAGCAGTTCTTC

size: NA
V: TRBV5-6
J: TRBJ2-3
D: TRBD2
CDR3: CASSALLLAGDRGDTQYF
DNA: TGTGCCAGCAGCGCCCTTCTACTAGCGGGAGATCGGGGAGATACGCAGTATTTT

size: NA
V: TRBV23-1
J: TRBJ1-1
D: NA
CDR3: CASSQVRGAEAFF
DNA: TGCGCCAGCAGTCAAGTCAGGGGCGCTGAAGCTTTCTTT